This TCR beta chain is from a study of shared clonotypes between healthy human individuals. Overall study findings and caveats: Larger estimated richness was generally recorded for naive subsets relative to memory subsets.

This CDR3 comprises 13 residues. Germline V gene sequence: CDR1 SQVTM, CDR2 ANQGSEA. J gave up 8 bases and V 6 bases, and 8 bases lay outside the gene matches. Some clones are missing from TCRdb's copy, which holds only in-frame ones; the method was immunoSEQ multiplex PCR. The sample carries around 1.5 million clones, nearly 99% recorded once. Comments on this clone: What it binds is unknown.

The rearrangement links TRBV29-1 to TRBJ1-4; 8 bases are shared with TRBD1. The sequence was obtained from a man under 40 in good health. Sequenced: naive CD4+ T cells sorted from blood. The subset: CD45RA+ positively selected. CDR3: CSVAGGAREKLFF. In DNA form, the CDR3 reads TGCAGCGTAGCAGGGGGCGCGAGGGAAAAACTGTTTTTT.